The present entry profiles one T cell receptor beta chain with its context. The source of the sample is a study of shared clonotypes between healthy human individuals. The repertoire was sequenced with immunoSEQ multiplex PCR; TCRdb's copy has only in-frame clones and lacks some. The sample gives around 530,000 clones, around 76% of which show up once; around 12% is in the top ten. There are 13 residues in the CDR3. Germline-derived CDR1 and CDR2 are MNHEY and SVGAGI. V was trimmed by 6 bases and J by 0 bases, leaving 7 bases between them. The rearrangement links TRBV6-5 to TRBJ2-3; D gene unclear. The TCR was taken from a middle-aged woman in good health. Some clones in this sample may be carry-over from other donors' samples. Sequencing input: PBMCs. The CDR3 protein is CASRRISTDTQYF. The DNA of the CDR3 is TGTGCCAGCAGGCGGATAAGCACAGATACGCAGTATTTT.